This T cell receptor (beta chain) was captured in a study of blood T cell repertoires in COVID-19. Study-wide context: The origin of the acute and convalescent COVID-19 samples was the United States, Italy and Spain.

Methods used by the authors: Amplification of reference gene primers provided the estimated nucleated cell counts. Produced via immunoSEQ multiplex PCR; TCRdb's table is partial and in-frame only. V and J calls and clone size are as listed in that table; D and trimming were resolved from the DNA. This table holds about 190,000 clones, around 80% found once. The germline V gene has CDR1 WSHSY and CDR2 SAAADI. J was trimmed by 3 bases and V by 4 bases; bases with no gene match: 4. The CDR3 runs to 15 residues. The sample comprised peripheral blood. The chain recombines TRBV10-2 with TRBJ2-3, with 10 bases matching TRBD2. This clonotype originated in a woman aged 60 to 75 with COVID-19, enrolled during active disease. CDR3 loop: CASSVSAGGTDTQYF. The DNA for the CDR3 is TGCGCCAGCAGTGTTTCAGCGGGGGGGACAGATACGCAGTATTTT.